Each of the 27 T cell receptor beta chains below was sequenced from the same sample in a study of regulatory T cells in long-lasting Graves disease. Arm-PCR with iRepertoire HTBI primers amplified the CDR3 regions for these TCR beta libraries. TCRdb processed the multiplex PCR reads anew with MiXCR; each CDR3 protein has one entry. The sample comprises roughly 450,000 distinct CDR3 sequences, 20% to 25% of which are singletons, and roughly 13% rests with the top ten. Described time point: persistent/refractory GD, antithyroid drugs over 5 years with positive TRAb. PBMC RNA served as the TCR library source. The specimen comprised peripheral blood mononuclear cells (PBMCs), sampled when the disease was refractory, from a patient treated with antithyroid drugs. These receptors originate from a female donor with Graves disease.

This clonotype was recorded only once. The chain employs TRBV30 and TRBJ2-1; maybe TRBD2 (6 bases). In germline, CDR1 is GTSNPN, CDR2 SVGIG (reference sequence). The CDR3 spans 11 residues. V dropped 8 bases and J dropped 6 bases, with 11 bases sitting between them. CDR3: CAGGGINEQFF. CDR3 nucleotide sequence: TGTGCCGGAGGCGGGATCAATGAGCAGTTCTTC.

The V gene is TRBV7-2, the J gene TRBJ2-1; 10 bases are a match to TRBD2. J gave up 6 bases and V 5 bases, and 4 bases lay outside the gene matches. The germline CDR1 and CDR2 sequences are SGHTA and FQGNSA. The CDR3 contains 14 residues. The chain's CDR3 is CASSKSSGSNEQFF. The DNA of the CDR3 is TGTGCCAGCAGCAAGTCTAGCGGGAGCAATGAGCAGTTCTTC.

The sample holds a few counts of this clonotype. V usage is TRBV25-1 and J usage is TRBJ1-6, with D perhaps matching TRBD1 (6 bases). CDR1 is MGHDK, CDR2 SYGVNS, per germline. The CDR3 is 16 residues long. Trimming removed 2 bases from V and 1 base from J, with 9 bases in between. CDR3 region: CASSEAGASYNSPLHF. The CDR3 DNA follows: TGTGCCAGCAGTGAAGCAGGGGCGTCCTATAATTCACCCCTCCACTTT.

In its sample, this clonotype was seen a few times. The genes are TRBV7-2 and TRBJ1-6; 9 positions agree with TRBD1. This CDR3 contains 13 residues. V trimming: 7 bases; J trimming: 9 bases; junction bases outside the gene matches: 4. The germline gives CDR1 SGHTA, CDR2 FQGNSA. The CDR3 nucleotides read TGTGCCAGCACTCGGGACAGGGCTTCACCCCTCCACTTT. Protein product: CASTRDRASPLHF.

In its sample, this clonotype was seen once. V and J are TRBV7-3 and TRBJ2-7; TRBD1 might be the D (7 bases). Germline V gene lookup returns CDR1 SGHTA and CDR2 FQGTGA. The CDR3 length is 14 residues. Trimming took 5 bases from V and 5 from J, leaving 16 bases between them. The CDR3 coding sequence is TGTGCCAGCAGCCCAGGGGGGTCCGGGCACGAGCAGTACTTC. Protein sequence: CASSPGGSGHEQYF.

The chain recombines TRBV19 with TRBJ2-2; 7 nucleotides align to TRBD2. J was trimmed by 2 bases and V by 7 bases; bases with no gene match: 10. CDR1 is LNHDA and CDR2 is SQIVND in the germline V gene (reference sequence). The CDR3 is 16 residues long. The DNA for the CDR3 is TGTGCCAGTACCGCCGGGGGAGGGGCAAACACCGGGGAGCTGTTTTTT. This encodes CASTAGGGANTGELFF.

This clonotype came up many times. V gene TRBV12-3 or TRBV12-4 combines with J gene TRBJ1-2; no clear D gene. The length of the CDR3 is 14 residues. The germline V and J ends were trimmed by 2 bases and 4 bases, with 11 bases remaining between them. The CDR3 DNA reads as TGTGCCAGCAGTTTACTCCCGGGCACCTATGGCTACACCTTC. This encodes CASSLLPGTYGYTF.

This clonotype was detected a few times. The rearrangement joins TRBV9 to TRBJ2-5; 11 bases map to TRBD2. There are 17 residues in the CDR3. Germline V gene data show CDR1 as SGDLS and CDR2 as YYNGEE. The V segment lost 0 bases and the J segment 5 bases; nucleotides outside the gene matches: 9. CDR3 sequence (DNA): TGTGCCAGCAGCGTAGGTCTAGCGGGGGGACTGGCGGAGACCCAGTACTTC. It codes for CASSVGLAGGLAETQYF.

V usage is TRBV7-2 and J usage is TRBJ2-6; tentatively, D is TRBD2 (5 bases). Germline CDR1 and CDR2: SGHTA and FQGNSA. The CDR3 consists of 14 residues. Trimming pared 2 bases from V and 9 bases from J, leaving 11 bases between. CDR3 region: CASSLQRQVNVLTF. The CDR3 DNA reads TGTGCCAGCAGCTTACAGCGGCAGGTCAACGTCCTGACTTTC.

The CDR3 DNA follows: TGTGCCTGCCCTAGGTTGACAGGGAGGGAGAACATTCAGTACTTC. It yields the protein CACPRLTGRENIQYF. The rearrangement uses TRBV28 and TRBJ2-4, with D perhaps matching TRBD1 or TRBD2 (7 bases each). The germline V and J ends were trimmed by 11 bases and 7 bases, with 24 bases remaining between them. The CDR3 consists of 15 residues. Germline V lookup: CDR1 MDHEN, CDR2 SYDVKM.

This clonotype was found many times. V gene TRBV7-2 combines with J gene TRBJ1-1; tentative D call: TRBD1 (5 bases). Germline CDR1 SGHTA, CDR2 FQGNSA. This CDR3 comprises 14 residues. With 1 base removed from V and 1 base from J, the gap between germline ends came to 7 bases. The CDR3, as DNA: TGTGCCAGCAGCTTAGTAGGGGCGAACACTGAAGCTTTCTTT. This encodes CASSLVGANTEAFF.

The chain couples TRBV5-6 to TRBJ1-4; a possible D gene is TRBD1 (6 bases). The CDR3 spans 14 residues. From germline, CDR1 is SGHDT and CDR2 YYEEEE. Trimming left V 1 base short and J 8 bases short, with 12 bases between. The CDR3 region is CASSLIGRGEKLFF. Written as DNA, the CDR3 is TGTGCCAGCAGCTTGATAGGCAGGGGCGAAAAACTGTTTTTT.

This clonotype was detected many times. This chain connects TRBV2 to TRBJ2-5, with 13 bases fitting TRBD2. The CDR3 is made up of 16 amino acids. V gave up 5 bases and J gave up 1 base; unmatched junction bases: 4. Germline V gives CDR1 SNHLY, CDR2 FYNNEI. CDR3: CASSTSGRASQETQYF. The CDR3 region has the DNA TGTGCCAGCAGTACTAGCGGGAGGGCCTCCCAAGAGACCCAGTACTTC.

In this sample, this clonotype turned up many times. The V call is TRBV6-2 or TRBV6-3, the J call TRBJ2-5; D possibly corresponds to TRBD2 (6 bases). With 0 bases removed from V and 10 bases from J, the gap between germline ends came to 15 bases. This CDR3 is built from 14 residues. Per the germline V gene, CDR1 is MNHEY and CDR2 is SVGEGT. The CDR3 loop reads CASSYSIGGSDQYF. The CDR3 nucleotides read TGTGCCAGCAGTTACTCCATCGGGGGAAGTGACCAGTACTTC.

This sequence joins TRBV6-1 and TRBJ1-1; maybe TRBD1 (6 bases). This CDR3 region has 15 residues. The V end lost 8 bases, the J end lost 3 bases, and 19 bases lay between the germline ends. Germline assignment: CDR1 MNHNS and CDR2 SASEGT. The CDR3 sequence is CASPPRGRGDTEAFF. DNA for the CDR3: TGTGCCAGCCCCCCGCGGGGGAGGGGGGACACTGAAGCTTTCTTT.

This clonotype was counted ten times or more. The chain employs TRBV20-1 and TRBJ1-2, with D possibly TRBD1 on 6 matching bases. Germline CDR1 DFQATT, CDR2 SNEGSKA (reference sequence). The V end was cut by 6 bases, the J end by 4 bases, with 9 bases between. The CDR3 has 11 amino acids. The CDR3 coding sequence is TGCAGTGCAACGGACAGCTATGGCTACACCTTC. Amino acids: CSATDSYGYTF.

This chain connects TRBV18 to TRBJ2-2; tentative D call: TRBD1 (6 bases). This CDR3 spans 15 amino acids. CDR1 and CDR2 from the germline V gene are KGHSH and LQKENI. Deletions cut 3 bases from V and 3 bases from J, with 11 bases between. The CDR3 is CASSPQDSYTGELFF. In DNA, the CDR3 is TGTGCCAGCTCACCTCAGGACAGTTACACCGGGGAGCTGTTTTTT.

This chain uses TRBV28 with TRBJ2-1; 7 bases are a match to TRBD1. Looked up from germline, CDR1 is MDHEN and CDR2 is SYDVKM. Trimming at V came to 7 bases and at J to 0 bases, leaving 9 bases not matched to a gene. The CDR3 totals 16 residues. CDR3 region: CASTSRTGTSYNEQFF. The CDR3 nucleotides are TGTGCCAGCACCTCCCGGACAGGCACCTCCTACAATGAGCAGTTCTTC.

This clonotype was recorded at least ten times. The chain carries TRBV24-1 and TRBJ1-2; D unresolved. The V and J ends lost 1 base and 8 bases respectively, with 7 bases between them. The CDR3 runs 12 residues. CDR1 is KGHDR and CDR2 is SFDVKD in the germline V gene. For the CDR3, the DNA is TGTGCCACCAGTGATTTCTCGAAGGGCTACACCTTC. Translation gives CATSDFSKGYTF.

CDR3 bases: TGTGCCTGGACTGCAGGGGATCCCGGAAACACCATATATTTT. It translates to CAWTAGDPGNTIYF. The chain joins TRBV30 to TRBJ1-3; D perhaps matches TRBD1 (6 bases). CDR3 size: 14 residues. From germline, CDR1 is GTSNPN and CDR2 SVGIG (reference sequence). Trimming pared 4 bases from V and 4 bases from J, leaving 14 bases between.

This clonotype came up many times. The V call is TRBV14, the J call TRBJ1-4; 7 positions agree with TRBD1. CDR1 is SGHDN and CDR2 is FVKESK in the germline V gene. The length of the CDR3 is 14 residues. J was trimmed by 6 bases and V by 2 bases; bases with no gene match: 3. CDR3 loop: CASSQRTGYEKLFF. As DNA, the CDR3 is TGTGCCAGCAGCCAACGGACAGGTTATGAAAAACTGTTTTTT.

The genes are TRBV7-2 and TRBJ1-4; 8 nucleotides agree with TRBD1. V was pared by 3 bases and J by 7 bases, with 7 bases of the junction left unmatched. The CDR3 is made up of 15 amino acids. Germline V gives CDR1 SGHTA, CDR2 FQGNSA. DNA for the CDR3: TGTGCCAGCAGCTTGGCGGGACAGGACCGTGAAAAACTGTTTTTT. Translated, it gives CASSLAGQDREKLFF.

This sequence joins TRBV18 and TRBJ2-7; the D is unclear. V was clipped by 2 bases and J by 5 bases, with 10 bases between them. Germline V CDR1 and CDR2: KGHSH, LQKENI. The CDR3 loop spans 13 amino acids. The CDR3 sequence is CASSPGLEDEQYF. In nucleotides, the CDR3 is TGTGCCAGCTCACCAGGTCTAGAGGACGAGCAGTACTTC.

The rearrangement links TRBV30 to TRBJ2-7; tentative D call: TRBD1 (6 bases). The V end was cut by 7 bases, the J end by 0 bases, with 16 bases between. Per the germline V gene, CDR1 is GTSNPN and CDR2 is SVGIG (reference sequence). The CDR3 covers 14 residues. The CDR3 region has the DNA TGTGCCTTTGCCCGGGACACGAGCTCCTACGAGCAGTACTTC. Its translation: CAFARDTSSYEQYF.

The chain combines TRBV5-1 with TRBJ1-5; no reliable D call. The CDR3 has 15 amino acids. Germline V gives CDR1 SGHRS, CDR2 YFSETQ. The ends were cut back, 0 bases at V and 5 bases at J, with 12 bases in the middle. CDR3 sequence: CASSLDGSRDQPQHF. DNA of the CDR3: TGCGCCAGCAGCTTGGATGGGTCCCGCGATCAGCCCCAGCATTTT.

This clonotype was seen more than once but under ten times. The rearrangement uses TRBV5-1 and TRBJ2-1, with 7 bases matching TRBD1. The CDR3 totals 16 residues. From germline, CDR1 is SGHRS and CDR2 YFSETQ. V gave up 0 bases and J gave up 6 bases; unmatched junction bases: 9. The CDR3 spells CASSLGSRGIGNEQFF. The CDR3 DNA reads TGCGCCAGCAGCTTGGGGTCCAGGGGGATAGGCAATGAGCAGTTCTTC.

For this clonotype: This may stem from a read error, because a much larger clone lies one nucleotide away. The chain combines TRBV11-1 with TRBJ2-7; TRBD1 matches at 8 bases. CDR1 SGHAT and CDR2 FQDESV come from the germline V gene (reference sequence). The CDR3 sequence is 13 residues long. CDR3: CASSFDRGYEQCF. CDR3 sequence (DNA): TGTGCCAGCAGCTTTGACAGGGGCTACGAGCAGTGCTTC.